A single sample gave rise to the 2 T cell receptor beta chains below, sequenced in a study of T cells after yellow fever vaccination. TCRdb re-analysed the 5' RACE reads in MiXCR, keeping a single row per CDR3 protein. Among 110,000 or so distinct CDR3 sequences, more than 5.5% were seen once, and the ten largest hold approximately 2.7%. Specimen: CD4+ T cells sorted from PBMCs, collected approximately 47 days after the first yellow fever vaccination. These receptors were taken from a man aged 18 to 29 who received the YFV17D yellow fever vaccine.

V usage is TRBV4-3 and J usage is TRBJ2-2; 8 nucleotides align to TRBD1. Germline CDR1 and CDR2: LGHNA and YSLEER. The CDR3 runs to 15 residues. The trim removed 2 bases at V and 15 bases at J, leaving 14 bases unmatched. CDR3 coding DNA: TGCGCCAGCAGCCAATTCATCACTAGACAGGGGACGGTGTTTTTT. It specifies CASSQFITRQGTVFF.

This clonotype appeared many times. CDR3 region: CASSSIAGGGETQYF. CDR3 nucleotides: TGTGCCAGCAGCTCTATAGCGGGGGGCGGTGAGACCCAGTACTTC. The J gene is TRBJ2-5, the V gene TRBV12-3 or TRBV12-4; 10 bases line up with TRBD2. The trim removed 6 bases at V and 5 bases at J, leaving 9 bases unmatched. This CDR3 comprises 15 residues.